The 23 T cell receptor beta chains below were found in one sample sequenced in a study of T cell repertoires in cytomegalovirus infection. Their antigen targets remain unknown. TCRdb reprocessed the reads with MiXCR, giving one entry per CDR3 protein. Of hundreds of thousands of distinct CDR3 sequences in the sample, about 42% were seen once. The sequenced sample was cultured PBMCs, obtained from culture after CMV antigen stimulation. The receptors here all came from a human donor in good health (CMV status not recorded). Some clones in this sample may be carry-over from other donors' samples.

This clonotype has ten or more counts. The chain uses TRBV7-2 and TRBJ2-5; D assignment may be TRBD1 or TRBD2 (5 bases each). CDR3 size: 13 residues. Germline V gives CDR1 SGHTA, CDR2 FQGNSA. V was pared by 5 bases and J by 5 bases, with 12 bases between. The CDR3 loop reads CASSPGTGETQYF. In DNA form, the CDR3 reads TGTGCCAGCAGCCCCGGGACCGGTGAGACCCAGTACTTC.

This clonotype appeared a few times. The gene calls are TRBV7-9 and TRBJ1-2; D call uncertain. Per germline, CDR1 SEHNR and CDR2 FQNEAQ (reference sequence). This CDR3 spans 15 amino acids. V lost 1 base, J lost 8 bases, and 17 bases lay in between. Here the CDR3 DNA reads TGTGCCAGCAGCTTAGAGGTGTACGGACTTTGGGGCTACACCTTC. Encoded protein: CASSLEVYGLWGYTF.

The J gene is TRBJ2-7, the V gene TRBV20-1, with D maybe TRBD1 (6 bases). Germline V gene data show CDR1 as DFQATT and CDR2 as SNEGSKA (reference sequence). The CDR3 extends over 12 amino acids. V gave up 4 bases and J gave up 2 bases, with 9 bases separating them. CDR3 sequence: CSANRETYEQYF. CDR3 DNA: TGCAGTGCTAACAGGGAAACCTACGAGCAGTACTTC.

This clonotype has more than one count but fewer than ten. The chain joins TRBV6-6 to TRBJ2-3; 14 nucleotides line up with TRBD2. The length of the CDR3 is 18 residues. Germline V gene sequence: CDR1 MNHNY, CDR2 SVGAGI (reference sequence). Trimming cost V 7 bases and J 3 bases; bases outside gene matches: 12. The CDR3 bases are TGTGCCAGCATTCGACTAGCGGGGGGGTGGCGGAAGACAGATACGCAGTATTTT. It yields the protein CASIRLAGGWRKTDTQYF.

CDR3 coding DNA: TGTGCCAGCAGCCCCATGGGGGTAGACACAGATACGCAGTATTTT. It is translated as CASSPMGVDTDTQYF. The V and J genes are TRBV11-3 and TRBJ2-3; the D call may be TRBD1 or TRBD2 (5 bases each). The CDR3 runs to 15 residues. V lost 5 bases and J 2 bases, leaving 14 bases between the germline ends. Germline assignment: CDR1 SGHNT and CDR2 YENEEA.

This clonotype was observed a single time. The chain joins TRBV28 to TRBJ1-5, with no clear D. CDR1 and CDR2 (germline): MDHEN, SYDVKM. The V and J ends lost 8 bases and 3 bases respectively, with 11 bases between them. This CDR3 comprises 13 residues. The CDR3 DNA reads as TGTGCCAGCGTACCTGGGGTCAATCAGCCCCAGCATTTT. As protein: CASVPGVNQPQHF.

Only one count was recorded for this clonotype. V is TRBV27 and J is TRBJ1-2; 8 nucleotides line up with TRBD1. Germline CDR1 MNHEY, CDR2 SMNVEV (reference sequence). The CDR3 loop spans 14 amino acids. V lost 6 bases, J lost 3 bases, and 6 bases stayed unmatched. CDR3 amino acids: CASRRQGIHYGYTF. The CDR3 region has the DNA TGTGCCAGCAGGAGACAGGGGATACACTATGGCTACACCTTC.

V and J are TRBV7-6 and TRBJ1-2; D might be TRBD1 (5 bases). CDR3 length equals 14 residues. The germline V gene encodes CDR1 SGHVS and CDR2 FNYEAQ. Trimming left V 5 bases short and J 5 bases short, with 15 bases between. DNA for the CDR3: TGTGCCAGCAGCACCCCCGGGGCCAAATATGGCTACACCTTC. Translating it yields CASSTPGAKYGYTF. The variable domain in full, with the rest retrieved from reference TRBV7-6 and TRBJ1-2, is GAGVSQSPRYKVTKRGQDVALRCDPISGHVSLYWYRQALGQGPEFLTYFNYEAQQDKSGLPNDRFSAERPEGSISTLTIQRTEQRDSAMYRCASSTPGAKYGYTFGSGTRLTVV.

CDR3: CASRRGGNTDTQYF. The DNA of the CDR3 is TGTGCCAGCAGGCGGGGGGGCAACACAGATACGCAGTATTTT. The V call is TRBV6-6, the J call TRBJ2-3; TRBD2 agrees at 9 bases. Trimming removed 6 bases from V and 2 bases from J; junction bases left unmatched: 3. Germline assignment: CDR1 MNHNY and CDR2 SVGAGI (reference sequence). The CDR3 has 14 amino acids.

The V and J genes are TRBV7-8 and TRBJ2-2; D is unresolved. This CDR3 has 17 residues. Trimming shortened V by 5 bases and J by 7 bases, and 23 bases separated the two germline ends. Germline values: CDR1 SGHVS, CDR2 FQNEAQ. This CDR3 reads CASSPSRVSKRIGELFF. The DNA of the CDR3 is TGTGCCAGCAGCCCCTCCCGGGTCAGCAAACGTATCGGGGAGCTGTTTTTT.

The chain recombines TRBV6-2 or TRBV6-3 with TRBJ2-7; D is uncertain. The V end was cut by 4 bases, the J end by 0 bases, with 13 bases between. The CDR3 totals 15 residues. Germline V CDR1 and CDR2: MNHEY, SVGEGT. CDR3 sequence (DNA): TGTGCCAGCAGTTTAGAACTGCTGAGCTCCTACGAGCAGTACTTC. Protein: CASSLELLSSYEQYF.

This clonotype was counted between two and nine times. The chain recombines TRBV4-2 with TRBJ2-5; 8 bases agree with TRBD2. Looked up from germline, CDR1 is LGHNA and CDR2 is YNFKEQ. The length of the CDR3 is 17 residues. J gave up 1 base and V 0 bases, and 7 bases lay outside the gene matches. CDR3 DNA: TGTGCCAGCAGCCAAGATACGGGGGGGGGATCCCAAGAGACCCAGTACTTC. Translated: CASSQDTGGGSQETQYF.

V gene TRBV7-9 combines with J gene TRBJ1-2, with 7 bases matching TRBD1. Germline trimming cut 1 base from V and 4 bases from J; bases unmatched to any gene: 9. The CDR3 has 16 residues. Germline V gene sequence: CDR1 SEHNR, CDR2 FQNEAQ (reference sequence). The CDR3 region has the DNA TGTGCCAGCAGCTTAGGGGTCCCAGGGGGGCTCTATGGCTACACCTTC. Translation gives CASSLGVPGGLYGYTF.

This clonotype was recorded a few times. The V call is TRBV7-6, the J call TRBJ2-2, with unresolved D. V lost 4 bases to trimming and J lost 0 bases, with 6 bases between them. This CDR3 spans 14 amino acids. CDR1 is SGHVS and CDR2 is FNYEAQ in the germline V gene. The CDR3 reads CASSSRSNTGELFF. Written as DNA, the CDR3 is TGTGCCAGCAGCTCCCGTTCGAACACCGGGGAGCTGTTTTTT.

In its sample, this clonotype was seen a few times. The rearrangement uses TRBV5-6 and TRBJ2-1; no firm D call. This CDR3 comprises 17 residues. Germline lookup yields CDR1 SGHDT and CDR2 YYEEEE. Trimming cost V 4 bases and J 0 bases, with 17 bases left between them. The CDR3 here is CASSLGMFWGSYNEQFF. The CDR3 nucleotides read TGTGCCAGCAGCCTTGGTATGTTCTGGGGCTCCTACAATGAGCAGTTCTTC.

The sample holds a few counts of this clonotype. The chain combines TRBV7-2 with TRBJ1-3; D unclear. The CDR3 runs 14 residues. V lost 5 bases and J 6 bases, leaving 14 bases between the germline ends. Germline V gene lookup returns CDR1 SGHTA and CDR2 FQGNSA. CDR3 DNA: TGTGCCAGCAGCCCCCGAAGGGAGGAAAACACCATATATTTT. Its translation: CASSPRREENTIYF.

V is TRBV7-2 and J is TRBJ2-7, with D uncertain. Germline assignment: CDR1 SGHTA and CDR2 FQGNSA. This CDR3 contains 12 residues. This CDR3 is CADHQTLGEQYF. The CDR3 bases are TGTGCAGACCACCAGACCCTTGGAGAGCAGTACTTC.

The rearrangement uses TRBV2 and TRBJ2-1; 10 nucleotides line up with TRBD2. Germline values: CDR1 SNHLY, CDR2 FYNNEI. The CDR3 loop spans 16 amino acids. V lost 2 bases, J lost 2 bases, and 3 bases stayed unmatched. CDR3 protein: CASSEQAGGTYNEQFF. Written as DNA, the CDR3 is TGTGCCAGCAGTGAACAAGCGGGGGGGACCTACAATGAGCAGTTCTTC.

The chain's CDR3 is CASSSYRDRVGYTF. DNA for the CDR3: TGTGCCAGCAGCTCCTACCGGGACAGGGTTGGCTACACCTTC. This chain uses TRBV7-2 with TRBJ1-2, with 9 bases identical to TRBD1. Trimming cost V 4 bases and J 7 bases; bases outside gene matches: 7. The CDR3 is made up of 14 amino acids. Looked up from germline, CDR1 is SGHTA and CDR2 is FQGNSA.

This clonotype was seen at least ten times. The chain joins TRBV7-2 to TRBJ1-4, with D unclear. This CDR3 spans 15 amino acids. The V gene lost 5 bases and the J gene lost 0 bases, with 10 bases spanning the gap. Germline values: CDR1 SGHTA, CDR2 FQGNSA. The DNA of the CDR3 is TGTGCCAGCAGCCCTTGGGGTACAACTAATGAAAAACTGTTTTTT. Translating it yields CASSPWGTTNEKLFF.

The sample holds a few counts of this clonotype. The rearrangement uses TRBV7-2 and TRBJ2-3, with TRBD2 matching 7 bases. Germline V CDR1 and CDR2: SGHTA, FQGNSA. Trimming removed 5 bases from V and 1 base from J; junction bases left unmatched: 9. This CDR3 has 16 residues. CDR3 sequence: CASSPRGSGGTDTQYF. The CDR3 DNA reads TGTGCCAGCAGCCCCAGAGGAAGCGGGGGCACAGATACGCAGTATTTT.

This clonotype was counted ten times or more. The chain links TRBV29-1 to TRBJ2-1; D is unclear. This CDR3 is 15 amino acids long. Germline V gene data show CDR1 as SQVTM and CDR2 as ANQGSEA. Trimming shortened V by 1 base and J by 5 bases, and 15 bases separated the two germline ends. The CDR3 sequence: CSVEGDLSIDNEQFF. The CDR3 region has the DNA TGCAGCGTTGAAGGAGACTTGAGTATAGACAATGAGCAGTTCTTC.

This chain links TRBV7-9 with TRBJ2-7, with D maybe TRBD2 (5 bases). CDR1 is SEHNR and CDR2 is FQNEAQ in the germline V gene (reference sequence). The CDR3 consists of 15 residues. V was shortened by 2 bases and J by 1 base, with 12 bases between the two germline ends. CDR3 region: CASSLKDFRSYEQYF. Written as DNA, the CDR3 is TGTGCCAGCAGCTTAAAGGACTTTCGATCCTACGAGCAGTACTTC.